The next 26 T cell receptor beta chains were all read from a single sample in a study of CD4 T cells in relation to SARS-CoV-2 and coronaviruses. Using immunoSEQ multiplex PCR, the repertoire was profiled, and TCRdb retains in-frame clones only, with some absent. The repertoire holds under 25,000 clones, with approximately 78% as singletons. Their antigen targets remain unknown. The unexposed donors gave CD4+ T cells in 2011-2018, prior to COVID-19. The cells were cultured for approximately ten days before CD4+ T cells were isolated. The material sequenced was CD4+ T cells from PBMCs, cultured in vitro. The receptors were gathered from a human donor in good health.

The chain employs TRBV14 and TRBJ2-5; the match to TRBD2 covers 12 bases. Germline-derived CDR1 and CDR2 are SGHDN and FVKESK. With 3 bases clipped from V and 5 bases from J, the junction kept 7 bases outside the gene matches. The CDR3 length is 16 residues. CDR3 protein: CASSHRLAGVHETQYF. The DNA for the CDR3 is TGTGCCAGCAGCCATCGACTAGCGGGAGTTCATGAGACCCAGTACTTC.

The CDR3 region has the DNA TGTGCCAGCAGTCTGAGTCGTCCGGGACAGGGGACCTACAATGAGCAGTTCTTC. It translates to CASSLSRPGQGTYNEQFF. This chain links TRBV28 with TRBJ2-1, with 10 positions matching TRBD1. The ends lost 5 bases at V and 2 bases at J; junction bases unmatched: 12. This CDR3 contains 18 residues. The germline V gene has CDR1 MDHEN and CDR2 SYDVKM.

The chain combines TRBV3-1 (or the pseudogene TRBV3-2) with TRBJ1-2; 12 nucleotides line up with TRBD1. Germline trimming cut 2 bases from V and 4 bases from J; bases unmatched to any gene: 11. Germline CDR1 is LGHDT and CDR2 is YNNKEL (reference sequence). The CDR3 has 18 amino acids. The CDR3 DNA reads as TGTGCCAGCAGCCAACCACCGGGACAGGGGGCTTCTACCTATGGCTACACCTTC. Translated, it gives CASSQPPGQGASTYGYTF.

The table lists this clone with a few counts. The chain uses TRBV19 and TRBJ1-2; 7 bases match TRBD1. CDR3 length: 14 amino acids. Trimming cost V 5 bases and J 3 bases; bases outside gene matches: 6. Germline CDR1 reads LNHDA; CDR2 reads SQIVND (reference sequence). CDR3 nucleotide sequence: TGTGCCAGTAGTCCAGACAGGGTGGACTATGGCTACACCTTC. It specifies CASSPDRVDYGYTF. Variable domain in full (rest from reference TRBV19 and TRBJ1-2): DGGITQSPKYLFRKEGQNVTLSCEQNLNHDAMYWYRQDPGQGLRLIYYSQIVNDFQKGDIAEGYSVSREKKESFPLTVTSAQKNPTAFYLCASSPDRVDYGYTFGSGTRLTVV.

This rearrangement joins TRBV6-5 to TRBJ1-6; 7 bases are a match to TRBD1. With V trimmed by 6 bases and J by 5 bases, 7 bases remained unmatched. The CDR3 covers 15 residues. The germline CDR1 and CDR2 sequences are MNHEY and SVGAGI. The CDR3 DNA follows: TGTGCCAGCAGCTGGGGCGACAGGGATAATTCACCCCTCCACTTT. Translating gives CASSWGDRDNSPLHF.

This chain uses TRBV7-2 with TRBJ1-2; D ambiguous. Germline lookup yields CDR1 SGHTA and CDR2 FQGNSA. The length of the CDR3 is 14 residues. The ends were cut back, 3 bases at V and 5 bases at J, with 13 bases in the middle. This CDR3 is CASSFEPRGYGYTF. In DNA form, the CDR3 reads TGTGCCAGCAGCTTTGAACCGCGTGGGTATGGCTACACCTTC.

The rearrangement joins TRBV5-1 to TRBJ1-2; D is unclear. This CDR3 is 13 amino acids long. Trimming left V 0 bases short and J 3 bases short, with 6 bases between. CDR1 and CDR2 from the germline V gene are SGHRS and YFSETQ. The CDR3 DNA reads as TGCGCCAGCAGCTTGGGACGGGACTATGGCTACACCTTC. Translated, it gives CASSLGRDYGYTF.

The chain links TRBV24-1 to TRBJ1-1; unclear D gene. CDR3 length equals 13 residues. Trimming shortened V by 7 bases and J by 0 bases, and 8 bases separated the two germline ends. Germline loops: CDR1 KGHDR, CDR2 SFDVKD. In DNA, the CDR3 is TGTGCCACCAGAATGACGGTGAACACTGAAGCTTTCTTT. It specifies CATRMTVNTEAFF.

The chain uses TRBV6-1 and TRBJ2-7, with D hard to call. The CDR3 runs 13 residues. The germline V and J ends were trimmed by 3 bases and 3 bases, with 9 bases remaining between them. Looked up from germline, CDR1 is MNHNS and CDR2 is SASEGT. The CDR3 spells CASSDLGGYEQYF. Written as DNA, the CDR3 is TGTGCCAGCAGTGATTTGGGTGGCTACGAGCAGTACTTC.

This chain links TRBV30 with TRBJ1-1; the D is unclear. The CDR3 is 11 residues long. CDR1 is GTSNPN and CDR2 is SVGIG in the germline V gene (reference sequence). Trimming left V 2 bases short and J 3 bases short, with 4 bases between. Written as DNA, the CDR3 is TGTGCCTGGAGTTTTGACACTGAAGCTTTCTTT. Its translation is CAWSFDTEAFF.

This clone came up a few times. This chain links TRBV12-5 with TRBJ2-1, with 7 bases identical to TRBD2. J gave up 6 bases and V 6 bases, and 11 bases lay outside the gene matches. This CDR3 has 15 amino acids. Germline loops: CDR1 LGHNT, CDR2 FRNRAP. The DNA for the CDR3 is TGTGCTAGTGGCATTAGCGGGCGGGGAGCCAATGAGCAGTTCTTC. Protein product: CASGISGRGANEQFF.

The V and J genes are TRBV19 and TRBJ1-6; 8 nucleotides line up with TRBD1. CDR1 is LNHDA and CDR2 is SQIVND in the germline V gene (reference sequence). The CDR3 is made up of 14 amino acids. The junction had 2 bases not matched to a gene; V was cut back by 1 base and J by 9 bases. The CDR3 loop reads CASSIGTGFSPLHF. The CDR3 DNA sequence: TGTGCCAGTAGTATAGGGACAGGGTTTTCACCCCTCCACTTT. The full variable domain, rest sourced from reference TRBV19 and TRBJ1-6, is DGGITQSPKYLFRKEGQNVTLSCEQNLNHDAMYWYRQDPGQGLRLIYYSQIVNDFQKGDIAEGYSVSREKKESFPLTVTSAQKNPTAFYLCASSIGTGFSPLHFGNGTRLTVT.

This clone was seen once. The V call is TRBV4-1, the J call TRBJ1-3; TRBD1 is a possible D gene (5 bases). Trimming shortened V by 1 base and J by 0 bases, and 13 bases separated the two germline ends. This CDR3 is 17 amino acids long. The V gene's germline CDR1 is MGHRA and CDR2 YSYEKL. The CDR3 bases are TGCGCCAGCAGCCAAGGGACGGGACCACTCTCTGGAAACACCATATATTTT. It specifies CASSQGTGPLSGNTIYF.

The chain recombines TRBV19 with TRBJ1-3, with no clear D. Germline V gene data show CDR1 as LNHDA and CDR2 as SQIVND (reference sequence). The CDR3 is 15 residues long. Trimming stripped 3 bases from V and 0 bases from J, with 9 bases between. The CDR3 DNA sequence: TGTGCCAGTAGTATTTCGAGGGACTCTGGAAACACCATATATTTT. It codes for CASSISRDSGNTIYF.

V gene TRBV19 combines with J gene TRBJ1-5; D is undetermined. The CDR3 is 14 amino acids. The germline V and J ends were trimmed by 1 base and 1 base, with 5 bases remaining between them. Germline V gives CDR1 LNHDA, CDR2 SQIVND (reference sequence). CDR3 protein: CASSIGPSNQPQHF. DNA of the CDR3: TGTGCCAGTAGTATAGGCCCGAGCAATCAGCCCCAGCATTTT.

The chain's CDR3 is CATSESRNTGELFF. The CDR3 DNA sequence: TGTGCCACCAGTGAGTCACGGAACACCGGGGAGCTGTTTTTT. This chain connects TRBV24-1 to TRBJ2-2; D is unclear. The CDR3 length is 14 residues. In germline, CDR1 is KGHDR, CDR2 SFDVKD. V was cut by 4 bases and J by 1 base, with 6 bases left in between.

This clone was observed a handful of times. The CDR3 DNA is TGTGCCAGCAGCACCCGACAGATCAACGAGCAGTACTTC. Its translation: CASSTRQINEQYF. The V gene is TRBV7-9, the J gene TRBJ2-7; D possibly corresponds to TRBD1 (5 bases). Trimming pared 5 bases from V and 5 bases from J, leaving 13 bases between. The germline gives CDR1 SEHNR, CDR2 FQNEAQ (reference sequence). There are 13 residues in the CDR3.

The gene calls are TRBV19 and TRBJ1-1, with D maybe TRBD1 (5 bases). The V end was cut by 10 bases, the J end by 2 bases, with 14 bases between. The germline gives CDR1 LNHDA, CDR2 SQIVND (reference sequence). The CDR3 runs to 13 residues. Here the CDR3 DNA reads TGTGCCACCACACTCGGGGGTAACACTGAAGCTTTCTTT. Translated, it gives CATTLGGNTEAFF. Full variable domain (missing parts from reference TRBV19 and TRBJ1-1): DGGITQSPKYLFRKEGQNVTLSCEQNLNHDAMYWYRQDPGQGLRLIYYSQIVNDFQKGDIAEGYSVSREKKESFPLTVTSAQKNPTAFYLCATTLGGNTEAFFGQGTRLTVV.

This clone came up a few times. V is TRBV18 and J is TRBJ1-2, with a possible D match to TRBD1 (6 bases). V lost 4 bases, J lost 3 bases, and 15 bases lay in between. This CDR3 has 15 residues. Germline CDR1 reads KGHSH; CDR2 reads LQKENI. CDR3 sequence reads: CASSLQGPGDYGYTF. The DNA of the CDR3 is TGTGCCAGCTCACTACAGGGACCGGGGGACTATGGCTACACCTTC. Variable domain in full (rest from reference TRBV18 and TRBJ1-2): NAGVMQNPRHLVRRRGQEARLRCSPMKGHSHVYWYRQLPEEGLKFMVYLQKENIIDESGMPKERFSAEFPKEGPSILRIQQVVRGDSAAYFCASSLQGPGDYGYTFGSGTRLTVV.

The chain has TRBV25-1 and TRBJ2-7, with a tentative D call TRBD2 (7 bases). Germline CDR1 MGHDK, CDR2 SYGVNS. This CDR3 contains 16 residues. The ends were cut back, 3 bases at V and 2 bases at J, with 17 bases in the middle. The CDR3 nucleotides read TGTGCCAGCAGTGATGGCGGGGGACAAATTGCCTACGAGCAGTACTTC. Amino acids: CASSDGGGQIAYEQYF.

The V call is TRBV7-9, the J call TRBJ2-1; D is possibly TRBD1 or TRBD2 (5 bases each). V was cut by 5 bases and J by 7 bases, with 9 bases left in between. The CDR3 runs to 12 residues. The germline gives CDR1 SEHNR, CDR2 FQNEAQ (reference sequence). The CDR3 sequence: CASSRGTNEQFF. DNA for the CDR3: TGTGCCAGCAGCCGAGGGACGAATGAGCAGTTCTTC.

This clone has only a few counts. The chain joins TRBV7-3 to TRBJ2-2, with a possible D match to TRBD1 (6 bases). Looked up from germline, CDR1 is SGHTA and CDR2 is FQGTGA. The CDR3 covers 18 residues. The V end lost 1 base, the J end lost 5 bases, and 20 bases lay between the germline ends. CDR3 amino acids: CASSLSGPGAGVTGELFF. CDR3 nucleotide sequence: TGTGCCAGCAGCTTAAGCGGACCCGGGGCAGGGGTTACCGGGGAGCTGTTTTTT.

The V call is TRBV7-2, the J call TRBJ2-2; 7 nucleotides line up with TRBD2. The CDR3 runs 15 residues. The V gene's germline CDR1 is SGHTA and CDR2 FQGNSA. The trim removed 0 bases at V and 4 bases at J, leaving 2 bases unmatched. The CDR3 region is CASSLAGGITGELFF. CDR3 bases: TGTGCCAGCAGCTTAGCGGGGGGGATCACCGGGGAGCTGTTTTTT.

The chain combines TRBV10-1 with TRBJ1-1; 7 nucleotides align to TRBD1. Germline CDR1 is WNHNN and CDR2 is SYGVQD (reference sequence). This CDR3 spans 15 amino acids. V was clipped by 8 bases and J by 4 bases; unmatched bases: 13. The CDR3 loop reads CASDWDSGPATEAFF. CDR3 in DNA: TGCGCCAGCGATTGGGACAGCGGGCCGGCCACTGAAGCTTTCTTT.

The J gene is TRBJ2-5, the V gene TRBV2, with D possibly TRBD1 on 6 matching bases. Trimming removed 10 bases from V and 5 bases from J, with 11 bases in between. This CDR3 comprises 11 residues. The germline V gene has CDR1 SNHLY and CDR2 FYNNEI. CDR3 region: CATGHPETQYF. DNA of the CDR3: TGTGCCACGGGACATCCGGAGACCCAGTACTTC.

This clone was counted once. The gene calls are TRBV2 and TRBJ2-7; D gene unclear. CDR1 and CDR2 from the germline V gene are SNHLY and FYNNEI. V lost 7 bases and J 2 bases, leaving 3 bases between the germline ends. This CDR3 region has 10 residues. CDR3 amino acids: CASKPYEQYF. CDR3 sequence (DNA): TGTGCCAGCAAGCCCTACGAGCAGTACTTC.